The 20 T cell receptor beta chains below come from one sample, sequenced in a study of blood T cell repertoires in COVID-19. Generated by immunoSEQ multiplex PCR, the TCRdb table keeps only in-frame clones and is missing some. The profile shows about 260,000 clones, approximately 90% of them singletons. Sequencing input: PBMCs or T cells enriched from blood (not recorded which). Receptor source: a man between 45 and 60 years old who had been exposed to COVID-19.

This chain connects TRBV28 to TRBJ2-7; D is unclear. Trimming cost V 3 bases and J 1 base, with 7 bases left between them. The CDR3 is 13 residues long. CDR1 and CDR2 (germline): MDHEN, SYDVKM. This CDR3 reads CASSFVASYEQYV. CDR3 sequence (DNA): TGTGCCAGCAGTTTTGTGGCATCCTACGAGCAGTACGTC.

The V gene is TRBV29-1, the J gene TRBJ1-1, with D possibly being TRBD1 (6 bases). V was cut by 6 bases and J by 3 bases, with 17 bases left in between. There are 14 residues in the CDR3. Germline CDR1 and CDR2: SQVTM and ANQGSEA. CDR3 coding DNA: TGCAGCGTGAAGGCTGGGGGCTGGGACACTGAAGCTTTCTTT. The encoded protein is CSVKAGGWDTEAFF.

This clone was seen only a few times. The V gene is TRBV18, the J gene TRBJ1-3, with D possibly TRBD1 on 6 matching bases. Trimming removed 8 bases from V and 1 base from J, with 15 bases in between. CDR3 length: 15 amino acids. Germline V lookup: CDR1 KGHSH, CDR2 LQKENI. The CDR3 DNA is TGTGCCAGCAAAAACGTCCAGGGGTCTGGAAACACCATATATTTT. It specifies CASKNVQGSGNTIYF.

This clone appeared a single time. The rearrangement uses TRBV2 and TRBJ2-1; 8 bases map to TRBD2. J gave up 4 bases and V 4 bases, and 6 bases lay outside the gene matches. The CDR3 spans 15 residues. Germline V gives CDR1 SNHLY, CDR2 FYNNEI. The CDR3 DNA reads TGTGCCAGCAGTGCGGGAGGGCCAAGATACAATGAGCAGTTCTTC. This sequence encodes CASSAGGPRYNEQFF.

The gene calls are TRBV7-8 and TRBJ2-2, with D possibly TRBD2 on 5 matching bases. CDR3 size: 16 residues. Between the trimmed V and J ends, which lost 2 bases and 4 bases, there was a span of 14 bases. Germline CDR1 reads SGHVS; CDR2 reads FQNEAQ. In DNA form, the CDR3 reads TGTGCCAGCAGCTTAAATCGGGTCGGAGGCACCGGGGAGCTGTTTTTT. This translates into CASSLNRVGGTGELFF.

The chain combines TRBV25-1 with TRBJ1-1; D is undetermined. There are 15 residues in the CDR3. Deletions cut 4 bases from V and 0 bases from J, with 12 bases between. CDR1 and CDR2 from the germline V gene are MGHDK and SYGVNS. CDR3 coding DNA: TGTGCCAGCAGTGTAACCAGGTATCTGAACACTGAAGCTTTCTTT. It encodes CASSVTRYLNTEAFF.

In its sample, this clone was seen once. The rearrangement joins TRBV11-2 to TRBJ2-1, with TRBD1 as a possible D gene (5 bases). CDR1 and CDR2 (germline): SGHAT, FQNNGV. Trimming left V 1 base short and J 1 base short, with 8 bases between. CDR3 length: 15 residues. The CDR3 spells CASSLGPGSYNEQFF. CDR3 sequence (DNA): TGTGCCAGCAGCTTAGGGCCAGGGTCCTACAATGAGCAGTTCTTC.

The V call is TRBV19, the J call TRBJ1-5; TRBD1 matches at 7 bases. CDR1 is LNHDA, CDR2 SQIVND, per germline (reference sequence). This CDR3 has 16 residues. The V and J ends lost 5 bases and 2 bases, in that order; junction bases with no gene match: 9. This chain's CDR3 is CASSRNPGTGNQPQHF. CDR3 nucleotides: TGTGCCAGTAGTCGCAACCCCGGGACAGGCAATCAGCCCCAGCATTTT.

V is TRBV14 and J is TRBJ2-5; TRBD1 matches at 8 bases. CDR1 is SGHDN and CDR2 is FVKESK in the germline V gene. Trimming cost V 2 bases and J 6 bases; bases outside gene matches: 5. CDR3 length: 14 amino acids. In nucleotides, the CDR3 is TGTGCCAGCAGCCAACCACAGGGGGGAAAGACCCAGTACTTC. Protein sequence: CASSQPQGGKTQYF.

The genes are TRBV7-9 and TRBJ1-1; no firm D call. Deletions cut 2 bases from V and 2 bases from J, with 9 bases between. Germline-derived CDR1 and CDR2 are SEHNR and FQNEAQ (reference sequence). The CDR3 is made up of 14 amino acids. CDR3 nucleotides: TGTGCCAGCAGCTTAAGGCGGAGTAACACTGAAGCTTTCTTT. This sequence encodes CASSLRRSNTEAFF.

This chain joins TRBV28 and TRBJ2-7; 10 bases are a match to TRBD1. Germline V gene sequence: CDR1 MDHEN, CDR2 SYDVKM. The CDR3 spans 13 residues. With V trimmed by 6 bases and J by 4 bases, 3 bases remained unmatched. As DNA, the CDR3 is TGTGCCAGCAGGCGGACAGGGGGTTACGAGCAGTACTTC. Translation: CASRRTGGYEQYF.

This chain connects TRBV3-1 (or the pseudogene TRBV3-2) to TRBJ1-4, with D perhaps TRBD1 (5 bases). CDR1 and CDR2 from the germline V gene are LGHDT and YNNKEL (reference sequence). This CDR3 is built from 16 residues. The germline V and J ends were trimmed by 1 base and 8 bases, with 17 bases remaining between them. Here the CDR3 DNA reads TGTGCCAGCAGCCAAGTGGGTTGGCAGGGCTACGAAAAACTGTTTTTT. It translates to CASSQVGWQGYEKLFF.

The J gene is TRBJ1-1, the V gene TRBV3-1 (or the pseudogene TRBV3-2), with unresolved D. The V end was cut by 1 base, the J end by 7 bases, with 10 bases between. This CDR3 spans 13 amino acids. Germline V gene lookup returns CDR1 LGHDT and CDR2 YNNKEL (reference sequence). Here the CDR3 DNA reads TGTGCCAGCAGCCAAGTATCCGGGATTGAAGCTTTCTTT. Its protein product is CASSQVSGIEAFF.

For the CDR3, the DNA is TGTGCCAGCAGCGTAGCCCCCTTGGGGGGGGGATACTCTGGAAACACCATATATTTT. Its translation is CASSVAPLGGGYSGNTIYF. This chain joins TRBV9 and TRBJ1-3; tentatively, D is TRBD1 (5 bases). CDR1 and CDR2 (germline): SGDLS, YYNGEE. Between the trimmed V and J ends, which lost 0 bases and 0 bases, there was a span of 19 bases. The CDR3 is 19 amino acids.

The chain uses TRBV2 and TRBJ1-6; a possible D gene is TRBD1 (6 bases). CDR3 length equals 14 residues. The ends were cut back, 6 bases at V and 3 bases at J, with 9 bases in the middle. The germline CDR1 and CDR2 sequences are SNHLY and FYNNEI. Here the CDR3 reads CASRATGYNSPLHF. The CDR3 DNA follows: TGTGCCAGCAGAGCGACAGGCTATAATTCACCCCTCCACTTT.

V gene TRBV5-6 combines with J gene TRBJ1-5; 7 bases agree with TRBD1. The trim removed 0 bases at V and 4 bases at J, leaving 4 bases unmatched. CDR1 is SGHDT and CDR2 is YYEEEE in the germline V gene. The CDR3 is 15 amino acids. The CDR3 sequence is CASSLGAGGNQPQHF. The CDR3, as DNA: TGTGCCAGCAGCTTGGGGGCAGGGGGGAATCAGCCCCAGCATTTT.

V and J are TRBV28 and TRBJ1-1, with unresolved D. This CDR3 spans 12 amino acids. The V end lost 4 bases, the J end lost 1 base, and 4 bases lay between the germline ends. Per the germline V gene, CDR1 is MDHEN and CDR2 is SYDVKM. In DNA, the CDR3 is TGTGCCAGCAGTTCCAGGAACACTGAAGCTTTCTTT. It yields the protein CASSSRNTEAFF.

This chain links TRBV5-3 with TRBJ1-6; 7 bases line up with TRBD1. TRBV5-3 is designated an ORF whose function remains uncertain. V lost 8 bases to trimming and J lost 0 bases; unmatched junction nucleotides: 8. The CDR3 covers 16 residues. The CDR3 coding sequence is TGTGCCAGGTCGGCGGACAGGTTCTCCTATAATTCACCCCTCCACTTT. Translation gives CARSADRFSYNSPLHF.

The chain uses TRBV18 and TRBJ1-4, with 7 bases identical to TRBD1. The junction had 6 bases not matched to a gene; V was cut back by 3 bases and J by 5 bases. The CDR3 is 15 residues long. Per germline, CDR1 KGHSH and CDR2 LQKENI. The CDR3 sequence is CASSPNLQGNEKLFF. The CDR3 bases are TGTGCCAGCTCACCGAACTTACAGGGGAATGAAAAACTGTTTTTT.

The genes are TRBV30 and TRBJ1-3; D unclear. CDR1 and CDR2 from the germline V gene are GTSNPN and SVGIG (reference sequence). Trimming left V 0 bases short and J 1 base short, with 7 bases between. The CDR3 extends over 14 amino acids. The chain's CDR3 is CAWSVASSGNTIYF. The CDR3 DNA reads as TGTGCCTGGAGTGTGGCTTCGTCTGGAAACACCATATATTTT.